The 10 T cell receptor beta chains listed next were all sequenced from one sample in a study of cytomegalovirus exposure and HLA in healthy donors. This PCR relied on a set of 60 Vbeta primers and 13 Jbeta primers. The protocol was immunoSEQ multiplex PCR, while the TCRdb copy is restricted to in-frame clones and leaves out a portion. The table has 110,000 to 150,000 clones, approximately 80% seen once. Sequenced: PBMCs. The receptors derive from a woman in her fifties or sixties in good health and CMV-seropositive.

The chain couples TRBV19 to TRBJ2-5; D is possibly TRBD2 (6 bases). V lost 6 bases, J lost 2 bases, and 7 bases lay in between. CDR3 length: 12 amino acids. Per germline, CDR1 LNHDA and CDR2 SQIVND (reference sequence). CDR3 sequence: CASSGGQETQYF. CDR3 sequence (DNA): TGTGCCAGTAGCGGGGGTCAAGAGACCCAGTACTTC. Supplemented by reference TRBV19 and TRBJ2-5, the full variable domain reads DGGITQSPKYLFRKEGQNVTLSCEQNLNHDAMYWYRQDPGQGLRLIYYSQIVNDFQKGDIAEGYSVSREKKESFPLTVTSAQKNPTAFYLCASSGGQETQYFGPGTRLLVL.

The chain links TRBV5-3 to TRBJ2-7; D is unclear. TRBV5-3 has ORF status, its function being uncertain. The CDR3 consists of 14 residues. Trimming took off 7 bases at V and 2 bases at J, with 16 bases between the two ends. The CDR3 DNA is TGTGCCAGACGAGAAAGAGGAAAACCCTACGAGCAGTACTTC. Protein sequence: CARRERGKPYEQYF.

The chain couples TRBV9 to TRBJ1-2, with TRBD1 matching 7 bases. Looked up from germline, CDR1 is SGDLS and CDR2 is YYNGEE. This CDR3 is built from 13 residues. V lost 0 bases to trimming and J lost 7 bases; unmatched junction nucleotides: 3. CDR3 sequence (DNA): TGTGCCAGCAGCGTAGAAGGGGGCAGTGGCTACACCTTC. Translating gives CASSVEGGSGYTF. The full variable domain, completed using reference TRBV9 and TRBJ1-2, is DSGVTQTPKHLITATGQRVTLRCSPRSGDLSVYWYQQSLDQGLQFLIQYYNGEERAKGNILERFSAQQFPDLHSELNLSSLELGDSALYFCASSVEGGSGYTFGSGTRLTVV.

The chain combines TRBV20-1 with TRBJ1-2; D perhaps matches TRBD1 (5 bases). The CDR3 is 11 amino acids. The V end was cut by 3 bases, the J end by 6 bases, with 8 bases between. Germline CDR1 is DFQATT and CDR2 is SNEGSKA (reference sequence). Here the CDR3 DNA reads TGCAGTGCTAGGGGGGAGGATGGCTACACCTTC. It is translated as CSARGEDGYTF.

This clone was picked up a small number of times. The gene calls are TRBV29-1 and TRBJ2-3; D not certain. Germline V gives CDR1 SQVTM, CDR2 ANQGSEA. The V end lost 0 bases, the J end lost 3 bases, and 7 bases lay between the germline ends. This CDR3 region has 13 residues. CDR3 residues: CSVEEPSTDTQYF. Written as DNA, the CDR3 is TGCAGCGTTGAAGAGCCCAGTACAGATACGCAGTATTTT.

This clone has a handful of counts. The J gene is TRBJ2-2, the V gene TRBV7-9, with D possibly TRBD1 on 6 matching bases. The CDR3 is made up of 13 amino acids. Per germline, CDR1 SEHNR and CDR2 FQNEAQ (reference sequence). V was shortened by 5 bases and J by 7 bases, with 11 bases between the two germline ends. The CDR3 bases are TGTGCCAGCAGCCCGCAGGGGTTCGGGGAGCTGTTTTTT. It is translated as CASSPQGFGELFF.

This clone occurred a few times. This chain connects TRBV9 to TRBJ2-2; maybe TRBD2 (6 bases). Germline V gene data show CDR1 as SGDLS and CDR2 as YYNGEE. The CDR3 spans 16 residues. Trimming stripped 0 bases from V and 0 bases from J, with 9 bases between. The CDR3 protein is CASSVGGGTNTGELFF. CDR3 bases: TGTGCCAGCAGCGTAGGGGGCGGGACGAACACCGGGGAGCTGTTTTTT.

This rearrangement joins TRBV2 to TRBJ2-3, with D uncertain. Trimming removed 8 bases from V and 3 bases from J, with 3 bases in between. The CDR3 has 10 amino acids. From germline, CDR1 is SNHLY and CDR2 FYNNEI. The CDR3 loop reads CASRTDTQYF. CDR3 DNA: TGTGCCAGCCGGACAGATACGCAGTATTTT.

The rearrangement links TRBV29-1 to TRBJ2-1; TRBD2 aligns across 7 bases. J gave up 0 bases and V 7 bases, and 12 bases lay outside the gene matches. Germline V gives CDR1 SQVTM, CDR2 ANQGSEA. This CDR3 spans 16 amino acids. The CDR3 region has the DNA TGCAGCGCCGGCGGGCTAGCGGAGAGCTCCTACAATGAGCAGTTCTTC. Amino acid sequence: CSAGGLAESSYNEQFF.

The genes are TRBV29-1 and TRBJ2-1, with D possibly being TRBD1 (6 bases). There are 13 residues in the CDR3. V lost 5 bases and J 4 bases, leaving 12 bases between the germline ends. CDR1 and CDR2 from the germline V gene are SQVTM and ANQGSEA. In DNA, the CDR3 is TGCAGCGTTCGAGGGACACAGTACAATGAGCAGTTCTTC. Protein: CSVRGTQYNEQFF.